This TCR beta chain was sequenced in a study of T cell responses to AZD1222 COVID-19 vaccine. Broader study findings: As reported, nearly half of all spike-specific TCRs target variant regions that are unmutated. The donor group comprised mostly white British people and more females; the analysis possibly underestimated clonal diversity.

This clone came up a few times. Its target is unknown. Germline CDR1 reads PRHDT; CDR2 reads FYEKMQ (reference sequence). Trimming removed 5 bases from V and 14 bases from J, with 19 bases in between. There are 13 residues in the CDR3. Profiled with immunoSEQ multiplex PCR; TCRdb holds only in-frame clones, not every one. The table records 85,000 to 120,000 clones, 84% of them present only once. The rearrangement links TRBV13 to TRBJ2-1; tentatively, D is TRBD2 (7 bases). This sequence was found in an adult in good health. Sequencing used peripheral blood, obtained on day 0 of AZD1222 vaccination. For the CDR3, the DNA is TGTGCCAGCAGCCCCCCCGGGGGGCGCGAGAAGTTCTTC. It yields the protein CASSPPGGREKFF.